Below, 25 T cell receptor beta chains from the same sample are listed, as sequenced in a study of blood T cell repertoires in COVID-19. The method was immunoSEQ multiplex PCR; TCRdb's version includes in-frame clones alone and lacks a portion of them. The sample records fewer than 200,000 clones, about 79% being singletons. Material for sequencing was peripheral blood. The receptors were sampled from a woman in her 70s with acute or convalescent COVID-19.

The chain uses TRBV19 and TRBJ2-7; 7 nucleotides agree with TRBD1. Germline assignment: CDR1 LNHDA and CDR2 SQIVND (reference sequence). This CDR3 contains 13 residues. With 5 bases clipped from V and 3 bases from J, the junction kept 4 bases outside the gene matches. CDR3 bases: TGTGCCAGTAGTTTGGACAGGTACTACGAGCAGTACTTC. Amino acids: CASSLDRYYEQYF.

The rearrangement uses TRBV7-2 and TRBJ2-1, with D tentatively TRBD1 (6 bases). Per the germline V gene, CDR1 is SGHTA and CDR2 is FQGNSA. The ends were cut back, 3 bases at V and 0 bases at J, with 9 bases in the middle. The CDR3 is 15 residues long. The CDR3 region has the DNA TGTGCCAGCAGCTTTACAGGGAGCTCCTACAATGAGCAGTTCTTC. Translating gives CASSFTGSSYNEQFF.

The chain joins TRBV9 to TRBJ2-5; possible D gene TRBD2, 5 bases. This CDR3 spans 15 amino acids. The V and J ends lost 0 bases and 1 base respectively, with 10 bases between them. Germline CDR1 and CDR2: SGDLS and YYNGEE. The CDR3 loop is CASSVVGESQETQYF. Written as DNA, the CDR3 is TGTGCCAGCAGCGTAGTTGGGGAGAGCCAAGAGACCCAGTACTTC.

Here the CDR3 DNA reads TGCGCCAGCAGCTTGGGAGGTAGTGGTAACACTGAAGCTTTCTTT. Its protein is CASSLGGSGNTEAFF. The gene calls are TRBV5-1 and TRBJ1-1, with D hard to call. Between the trimmed V and J ends, which lost 0 bases and 2 bases, there was a span of 11 bases. Germline loops: CDR1 SGHRS, CDR2 YFSETQ. The CDR3 consists of 15 residues.

The chain recombines TRBV14 with TRBJ1-6; D is possibly TRBD1 (5 bases). V lost 3 bases and J lost 5, with 11 bases in between. The length of the CDR3 is 15 residues. CDR1 is SGHDN, CDR2 FVKESK, per germline. The CDR3 DNA sequence: TGTGCCAGCAGCCACGACAGCCTCCATAATTCACCCCTCCACTTT. Its translation is CASSHDSLHNSPLHF. Complete variable domain (other parts from reference TRBV14 and TRBJ1-6): EAGVTQFPSHSVIEKGQTVTLRCDPISGHDNLYWYRRVMGKEIKFLLHFVKESKQDESGMPNNRFLAERTGGTYSTLKVQPAELEDSGVYFCASSHDSLHNSPLHFGNGTRLTVT.

The V call is TRBV7-7, the J call TRBJ2-3; 7 bases line up with TRBD1. V shed 5 bases, J shed 2 bases, and the junction held 4 bases outside the gene matches. Per germline, CDR1 SSHAT and CDR2 FNYEAQ (reference sequence). The CDR3 runs to 14 residues. In DNA form, the CDR3 reads TGTGCCAGCAGCCCGGACAGGAACACAGATACGCAGTATTTT. Protein: CASSPDRNTDTQYF.

With regard to this clone: A much larger clone differs from this one at a single base, so this may be a read error. The chain employs TRBV24-1 and TRBJ2-3; D may be TRBD1 (8 bases). V was pared by 12 bases and J by 3 bases, with 21 bases between. Germline V gene sequence: CDR1 KGHDR, CDR2 SFDVKD. The CDR3 covers 15 residues. The CDR3 region is CAAQRGQGGTDTQYF. The CDR3 nucleotides read TGTGCCGCCCAGAGAGGACAGGGAGGGACAGATACGCAGTATTTT.

The chain combines TRBV21-1 with TRBJ1-3; the DNA was not compared with TRBD1, the D call given in the table. TRBV21-1 is shown as a pseudogene. This CDR3 is 16 amino acids long. For the CDR3, the DNA is TGTGCCAGCAGCACCATACGGGACAGTCAGGGAAACACCATATATTTT. This sequence encodes CASSTIRDSQGNTIYF.

This clone was seen more than once but under ten times. This sequence joins TRBV7-3 and TRBJ2-7, with TRBD1 matching 7 bases. The junction had 7 bases not matched to a gene; V was cut back by 8 bases and J by 6 bases. This CDR3 has 12 residues. The germline CDR1 and CDR2 sequences are SGHTA and FQGTGA. CDR3 bases: TGTGCCAGCGGGGACAGCTCGGGCGAGCAGTACTTC. Protein: CASGDSSGEQYF. The full variable domain, rest sourced from reference TRBV7-3 and TRBJ2-7, is GAGVSQTPSNKVTEKGKYVELRCDPISGHTALYWYRQSLGQGPEFLIYFQGTGAADDSGLPNDRFFAVRPEGSVSTLKIQRTERGDSAVYLCASGDSSGEQYFGPGTRLTVT.

The V and J genes are TRBV7-8 and TRBJ2-5; D remains unclear. The CDR3 is 14 residues long. Germline V gene sequence: CDR1 SGHVS, CDR2 FQNEAQ. V dropped 5 bases and J dropped 0 bases, with 10 bases sitting between them. This CDR3 is CASSHRHNQETQYF. The CDR3 DNA follows: TGTGCCAGCAGCCACCGACACAACCAAGAGACCCAGTACTTC.

This clone was seen only once. This chain uses TRBV12-3 or TRBV12-4 with TRBJ2-7; 8 bases align to TRBD1. The CDR3 has 13 amino acids. The trim removed 4 bases at V and 3 bases at J, leaving 2 bases unmatched. The CDR3 bases are TGTGCCAGCAGTTGGGACAGGCGCTACGAGCAGTACTTC. Translation gives CASSWDRRYEQYF.

The chain combines TRBV5-1 with TRBJ1-1; D unresolved. V shed 1 base and J shed 4 bases, with 8 bases lying between them. The CDR3 is 13 residues long. Per germline, CDR1 SGHRS and CDR2 YFSETQ. The CDR3 coding sequence is TGCGCCAGCAGCTTGTGGCGGGTCACTGAAGCTTTCTTT. Its translation: CASSLWRVTEAFF.

The chain uses TRBV20-1 and TRBJ2-7; D might be TRBD1 (6 bases). The germline V gene has CDR1 DFQATT and CDR2 SNEGSKA (reference sequence). Trimming cost V 3 bases and J 2 bases, with 8 bases left between them. This CDR3 is built from 12 residues. CDR3 region: CSASRQAYEQYF. CDR3 bases: TGCAGTGCTAGTCGACAGGCCTACGAGCAGTACTTC.

In its sample, this clone was seen once. The V call is TRBV11-1, the J call TRBJ1-1, with D unclear. Germline V CDR1 and CDR2: SGHAT, FQDESV (reference sequence). This CDR3 is built from 14 residues. V dropped 2 bases and J dropped 1 base, with 8 bases sitting between them. This chain's CDR3 is CASSLFRGNTEAFF. In DNA, the CDR3 is TGTGCCAGCAGCTTATTCCGGGGGAACACTGAAGCTTTCTTT.

The chain carries TRBV9 and TRBJ2-1; D is possibly TRBD2 (5 bases). V gave up 0 bases and J gave up 0 bases, with 10 bases separating them. Germline CDR1 SGDLS, CDR2 YYNGEE. The CDR3 is made up of 16 amino acids. CDR3 sequence (DNA): TGTGCCAGCAGCGTAGCTAGCCAAAGCTCCTACAATGAGCAGTTCTTC. Amino acids: CASSVASQSSYNEQFF. Drawing the rest from reference TRBV9 and TRBJ2-1, the complete variable domain is DSGVTQTPKHLITATGQRVTLRCSPRSGDLSVYWYQQSLDQGLQFLIQYYNGEERAKGNILERFSAQQFPDLHSELNLSSLELGDSALYFCASSVASQSSYNEQFFGPGTRLTVL.

The chain joins TRBV9 to TRBJ1-2; the match to TRBD1 covers 9 bases. The CDR3 spans 15 residues. V trimming: 3 bases; J trimming: 4 bases; junction bases outside the gene matches: 7. Germline loops: CDR1 SGDLS, CDR2 YYNGEE. Here the CDR3 DNA reads TGTGCCAGCAGCGGAAACAGGGGGCTGGGCTATGGCTACACCTTC. Translating it yields CASSGNRGLGYGYTF.

The sample holds a few counts of this clone. The chain uses TRBV20-1 and TRBJ2-7; 8 bases match TRBD2. With 3 bases clipped from V and 5 bases from J, the junction kept 12 bases outside the gene matches. The CDR3 loop spans 15 amino acids. Germline V gene sequence: CDR1 DFQATT, CDR2 SNEGSKA (reference sequence). The CDR3 DNA reads TGCAGTGCTAGTCGGGCGGGACTAGGGGCGCACGAGCAGTACTTC. Protein product: CSASRAGLGAHEQYF.

This clone showed up just a few times. The gene calls are TRBV11-1 and TRBJ1-2; D perhaps matches TRBD1 (5 bases). CDR1 SGHAT and CDR2 FQDESV come from the germline V gene (reference sequence). The CDR3 is made up of 14 amino acids. With 5 bases removed from V and 0 bases from J, the gap between germline ends came to 10 bases. CDR3 nucleotide sequence: TGTGCCAGCAGCCCGTCGACAGCTAACTATGGCTACACCTTC. The encoded protein is CASSPSTANYGYTF. Full variable domain (outside the CDR3, taken from reference TRBV11-1 and TRBJ1-2): EAEVAQSPRYKITEKSQAVAFWCDPISGHATLYWYRQILGQGPELLVQFQDESVVDDSQLPKDRFSAERLKGVDSTLKIQPAELGDSAMYLCASSPSTANYGYTFGSGTRLTVV.

This clone has a handful of counts. The CDR3 loop reads CASSSLVQFF. DNA of the CDR3: TGTGCCAGCAGCTCCCTAGTGCAGTTCTTC. V usage is TRBV7-6 and J usage is TRBJ2-1, with D uncertain. This CDR3 is built from 10 residues. Trimming took 4 bases from V and 12 from J, leaving 7 bases between them. Germline CDR1 and CDR2: SGHVS and FNYEAQ.

V and J are TRBV10-3 and TRBJ1-1, with 8 bases matching TRBD1. Trimming at V came to 7 bases and at J to 1 base, leaving 5 bases not matched to a gene. CDR3 length: 14 residues. The germline V gene has CDR1 ENHRY and CDR2 SYGVKD. CDR3: CAIKVTGENTEAFF. The CDR3 nucleotides are TGTGCCATCAAGGTGACAGGGGAGAACACTGAAGCTTTCTTT.

This clone was picked up one time. This chain joins TRBV11-2 and TRBJ2-7; 10 nucleotides agree with TRBD1. Looked up from germline, CDR1 is SGHAT and CDR2 is FQNNGV. The CDR3 runs to 18 residues. J gave up 2 bases and V 1 base, and 11 bases lay outside the gene matches. The CDR3 is CASSLAPMGQGSPYEQYF. Here the CDR3 DNA reads TGTGCCAGCAGCTTAGCCCCAATGGGACAGGGGTCCCCCTACGAGCAGTACTTC.

The chain carries TRBV4-1 and TRBJ1-5; 7 bases map to TRBD1. With 4 bases clipped from V and 4 bases from J, the junction kept 1 base outside the gene matches. The germline gives CDR1 MGHRA, CDR2 YSYEKL. The CDR3 runs to 13 residues. The CDR3 region is CASSLDRNQPQHF. CDR3 bases: TGCGCCAGCAGCCTGGACAGGAATCAGCCCCAGCATTTT.

This clone was seen only once. The rearrangement joins TRBV27 to TRBJ1-2; D is ambiguous. V was shortened by 0 bases and J by 7 bases, with 9 bases between the two germline ends. There are 13 residues in the CDR3. The germline V gene has CDR1 MNHEY and CDR2 SMNVEV (reference sequence). CDR3 residues: CASSLSELSGYTF. CDR3 nucleotides: TGTGCCAGCAGTTTATCCGAGCTCTCTGGCTACACCTTC.

The genes are TRBV3-1 (or the pseudogene TRBV3-2) and TRBJ2-3; TRBD2 might be the D (5 bases). Trimming removed 4 bases from V and 5 bases from J, with 10 bases in between. The CDR3 is made up of 13 amino acids. Germline V CDR1 and CDR2: LGHDT, YNNKEL (reference sequence). The CDR3 bases are TGTGCCAGCAGCCGCGCAAGCGGAGATACGCAGTATTTT. It is translated as CASSRASGDTQYF.

This clone was counted between two and nine times. The gene calls are TRBV4-2 and TRBJ1-5; 10 bases fit TRBD1. CDR3 length equals 17 residues. V lost 3 bases, J lost 0 bases, and 5 bases stayed unmatched. CDR1 and CDR2 from the germline V gene are LGHNA and YNFKEQ. In DNA, the CDR3 is TGTGCCAGCAGCCAGGCGGGACAGGGGTATAGCAATCAGCCCCAGCATTTT. It yields the protein CASSQAGQGYSNQPQHF.